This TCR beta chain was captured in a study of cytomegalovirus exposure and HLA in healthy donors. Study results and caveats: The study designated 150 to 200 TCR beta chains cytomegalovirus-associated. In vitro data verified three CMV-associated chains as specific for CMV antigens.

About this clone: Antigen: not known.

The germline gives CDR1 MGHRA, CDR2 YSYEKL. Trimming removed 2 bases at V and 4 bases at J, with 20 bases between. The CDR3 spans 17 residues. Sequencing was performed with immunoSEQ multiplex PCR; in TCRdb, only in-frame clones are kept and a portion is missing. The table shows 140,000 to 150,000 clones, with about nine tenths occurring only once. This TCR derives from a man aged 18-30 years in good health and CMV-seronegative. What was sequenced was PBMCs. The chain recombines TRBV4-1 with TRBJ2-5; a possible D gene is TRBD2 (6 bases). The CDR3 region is CASSQFPRGSGRETQYF. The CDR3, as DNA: TGCGCCAGCAGCCAATTCCCTCGGGGGAGTGGGAGAGAGACCCAGTACTTC.